These 13 T cell receptor beta chains were all obtained from the same sample, sequenced in a study of blood T cell repertoires in COVID-19. The repertoire was sequenced with immunoSEQ multiplex PCR; TCRdb's copy has only in-frame clones and lacks some. This sample has roughly 86,000 clones; over 80% occur once, and the top ten carry under 3.5%. The sequenced sample was peripheral blood. The receptors derive from a man in his fifties with acute or convalescent COVID-19.

The chain combines TRBV7-9 with TRBJ2-5; D is unclear. Trimming pared 3 bases from V and 5 bases from J, leaving 10 bases between. The CDR3 runs 13 residues. In germline, CDR1 is SEHNR, CDR2 FQNEAQ (reference sequence). This CDR3 reads CASSFAFRETQYF. The DNA for the CDR3 is TGTGCCAGCAGCTTTGCGTTTCGCGAGACCCAGTACTTC.

This sequence joins TRBV18 and TRBJ1-2, with TRBD1 as a possible D gene (5 bases). Trimming stripped 6 bases from V and 3 bases from J, with 17 bases between. Germline CDR1 and CDR2: KGHSH and LQKENI. The CDR3 length is 15 residues. CDR3 coding DNA: TGTGCCAGCTCTCCCTCGGGGGAGGTGGACTATGGCTACACCTTC. It yields the protein CASSPSGEVDYGYTF.

This chain links TRBV6-1 with TRBJ2-4, with D possibly being TRBD2 (6 bases). The CDR3 consists of 14 residues. V was shortened by 3 bases and J by 8 bases, with 14 bases between the two germline ends. Germline lookup yields CDR1 MNHNS and CDR2 SASEGT. CDR3 nucleotides: TGTGCCAGCAGTGACAGGAGGGGTCTTGACATTCAGTACTTC. This gives the protein CASSDRRGLDIQYF.

The rearrangement links TRBV30 to TRBJ1-2, with 7 bases fitting TRBD1. The CDR3 extends over 11 amino acids. The germline CDR1 and CDR2 sequences are GTSNPN and SVGIG (reference sequence). The CDR3 DNA follows: TGTGCGACGGGAGGGGGCTGGGGCTACACCTTC. This sequence encodes CATGGGWGYTF.

This chain uses TRBV18 with TRBJ2-2; 7 nucleotides agree with TRBD2. The CDR3 is 15 amino acids. Germline assignment: CDR1 KGHSH and CDR2 LQKENI. V was clipped by 3 bases and J by 4 bases; unmatched bases: 5. The DNA for the CDR3 is TGTGCCAGCTCACCCAGCGGGGTAGGCACCGGGGAGCTGTTTTTT. Translation: CASSPSGVGTGELFF.

This clone appeared a single time. The chain recombines TRBV19 with TRBJ2-1; TRBD2 is a possible D gene (7 bases). The ends were cut back, 7 bases at V and 0 bases at J, with 22 bases in the middle. CDR1 and CDR2 from the germline V gene are LNHDA and SQIVND (reference sequence). The CDR3 length is 18 residues. The CDR3 DNA reads TGTGCCAGTACCCCCCGGGGGGCGGGGGCCAGCTCCTACAATGAGCAGTTCTTC. Translating gives CASTPRGAGASSYNEQFF.

The V and J genes are TRBV7-2 and TRBJ2-7, with TRBD1 matching 12 bases. V was pared by 8 bases and J by 6 bases, with 5 bases of the junction left unmatched. CDR3 length equals 13 residues. In germline, CDR1 is SGHTA, CDR2 FQGNSA. The CDR3 protein is CASSGQGAFEQYF. The CDR3 nucleotides are TGTGCCAGCTCGGGACAGGGGGCGTTCGAGCAGTACTTC.

The chain is built from TRBV5-6 and TRBJ1-1; D is undetermined. Germline assignment: CDR1 SGHDT and CDR2 YYEEEE. Between the trimmed V and J ends, which lost 2 bases and 3 bases, there was a span of 11 bases. This CDR3 is built from 14 residues. In DNA, the CDR3 is TGTGCCAGCAGCTTTGGGATCGGGGACACTGAAGCTTTCTTT. This translates into CASSFGIGDTEAFF.

The CDR3 DNA sequence: TGTGCCAGCAGCTTCGGACAGGGGCAGCATGGCTACACCTTC. This translates into CASSFGQGQHGYTF. The rearrangement joins TRBV5-6 to TRBJ1-2; 9 nucleotides align to TRBD1. The CDR3 contains 14 residues. V lost 2 bases and J lost 6; bases outside the gene matches: 5. Germline V CDR1 and CDR2: SGHDT, YYEEEE.

In its sample, this clone was seen a few times. The rearrangement uses TRBV4-1 and TRBJ2-3; a possible D gene is TRBD1 (6 bases). The CDR3 contains 16 residues. The V gene's germline CDR1 is MGHRA and CDR2 YSYEKL. V was clipped by 4 bases and J by 0 bases, with 14 bases between them. The CDR3 coding sequence is TGCGCCAGCAGCCCCTGGGACATGGGGAGCACAGATACGCAGTATTTT. As protein: CASSPWDMGSTDTQYF.

The chain is built from TRBV28 and TRBJ2-7; 10 bases map to TRBD1. The CDR3 consists of 15 residues. The ends lost 6 bases at V and 2 bases at J; junction bases unmatched: 7. The germline gives CDR1 MDHEN, CDR2 SYDVKM. The CDR3 coding sequence is TGTGCCAGCAGGGCCTCCGGGACAGGGGCCTACGAGCAGTACTTC. It is translated as CASRASGTGAYEQYF.

V is TRBV11-3 and J is TRBJ2-5; 7 bases are shared with TRBD1. The CDR3 runs to 15 residues. Germline values: CDR1 SGHNT, CDR2 YENEEA. J was trimmed by 4 bases and V by 3 bases; bases with no gene match: 8. CDR3 DNA sequence: TGTGCCAGCAGCTTGGGACAGTTCTCGTTAGAGACCCAGTACTTC. Translation gives CASSLGQFSLETQYF.

The gene calls are TRBV28 and TRBJ2-5, with no clear D. Germline loops: CDR1 MDHEN, CDR2 SYDVKM. The CDR3 contains 12 residues. Trimming pared 6 bases from V and 1 base from J, leaving 6 bases between. CDR3 residues: CASRPSQETQYF. DNA for the CDR3: TGTGCCAGCAGACCGAGCCAAGAGACCCAGTACTTC.